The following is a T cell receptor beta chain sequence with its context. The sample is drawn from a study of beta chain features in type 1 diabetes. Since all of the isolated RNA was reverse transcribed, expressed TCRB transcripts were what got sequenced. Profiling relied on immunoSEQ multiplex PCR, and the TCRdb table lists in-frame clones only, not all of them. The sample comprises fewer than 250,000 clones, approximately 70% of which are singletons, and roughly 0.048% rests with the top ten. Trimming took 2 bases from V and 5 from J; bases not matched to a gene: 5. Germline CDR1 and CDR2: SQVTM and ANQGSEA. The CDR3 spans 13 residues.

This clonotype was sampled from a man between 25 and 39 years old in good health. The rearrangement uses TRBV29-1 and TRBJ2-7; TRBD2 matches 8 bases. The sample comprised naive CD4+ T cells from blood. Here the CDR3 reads CSVELGGLDEQYF. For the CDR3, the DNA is TGCAGCGTTGAACTCGGGGGACTAGACGAGCAGTACTTC.